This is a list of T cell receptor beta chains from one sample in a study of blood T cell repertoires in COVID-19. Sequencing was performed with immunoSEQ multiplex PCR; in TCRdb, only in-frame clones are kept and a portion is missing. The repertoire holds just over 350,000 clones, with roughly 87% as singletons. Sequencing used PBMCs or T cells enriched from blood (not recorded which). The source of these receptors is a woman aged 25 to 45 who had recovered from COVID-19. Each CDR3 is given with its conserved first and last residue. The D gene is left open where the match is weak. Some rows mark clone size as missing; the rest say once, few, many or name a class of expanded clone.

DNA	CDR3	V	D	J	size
TGCAGTGCTAGTCTGTCAGGGGTAGACTATGGCTACACCTTC	CSASLSGVDYGYTF	TRBV20-1	-	TRBJ1-2	-
TGTGCCAGCAGCCGGGACAGTTCTAACTATGGCTACACCTTC	CASSRDSSNYGYTF	TRBV11-1	TRBD1	TRBJ1-2	once
TGCGCCACCCCAGACAGGGTCGGCTACACCTTC	CATPDRVGYTF	TRBV5-1	TRBD1	TRBJ1-2	-
TGTGCCAGCACCCTTTTGGCGGGGGCGGCTTTTGATAATTCACCCCTCCACTTT	CASTLLAGAAFDNSPLHF	TRBV7-9	-	TRBJ1-6	once
TGTGCCAGCAGCCCAGGGAGGGGCGGCATCTATGGCTACACCTTC	CASSPGRGGIYGYTF	TRBV27	-	TRBJ1-2	-
TGTGCCAGCAGAAAACAGGGGGCGCAGAATCAGCCCCAGCATTTT	CASRKQGAQNQPQHF	TRBV2	TRBD1	TRBJ1-5	-
TGTGCCAGCAGCCCCGAGATGCGGAAGAGGTACTTC	CASSPEMRKRYF	TRBV28	-	TRBJ2-7	-
TGTGCCAGTAGTATCAGCGGGGGGGCTCCTGTCCCCCGTGAGCAGTTCTTC	CASSISGGAPVPREQFF	TRBV19	TRBD2	TRBJ2-1	-
TGTGCCAGCAGCTTAGGCCTAGCGGGAGACGAGCAGTACTTC	CASSLGLAGDEQYF	TRBV7-2	TRBD2	TRBJ2-7	-
TGTGCCAGCAGCTTATCTAGTTTGGCAGATACGCAGTATTTT	CASSLSSLADTQYF	TRBV5-6	-	TRBJ2-3	-
TGTGCCAGCAGCGATATAGACAGGGGAAATGAAAAACTGTTTTTT	CASSDIDRGNEKLFF	TRBV11-1	TRBD1	TRBJ1-4	-
TGTGCCAGCAGCTTGGAAGGCGGATTCAATCAGCCCCAGCATTTT	CASSLEGGFNQPQHF	TRBV5-4	-	TRBJ1-5	-
TGTGCCAGCAGCCGAACTAGCGTAAAGCAGTTCTTC	CASSRTSVKQFF	TRBV28	TRBD2	TRBJ2-1	-
TGTGCCAGCTTGGGGCAAAATGGCTACACCTTC	CASLGQNGYTF	TRBV9	-	TRBJ1-2	-
TGTGCCAGCAGTGAATTGGAGACAGGAGGATCCTACGAGCAGTACTTC	CASSELETGGSYEQYF	TRBV2	-	TRBJ2-7	once
TGCGCCAGCAGCCGAACGGGTGATGAGCAGTTCTTC	CASSRTGDEQFF	TRBV4-1	-	TRBJ2-1	-
TGTGCCAGCAGCCCAGAGACTAGCGGCCCCGTTAAGGGGCAGTACTTC	CASSPETSGPVKGQYF	TRBV28	TRBD2	TRBJ2-7	-
TGTGCCAGCAGTTTTGGACTAGCGGGAGGGGATAAAGAGACCCAGTACTTC	CASSFGLAGGDKETQYF	TRBV6-2/TRBV6-3	TRBD2	TRBJ2-5	-
TGTGCCAGCAGCCCGAGTTGGACCGGGGAGCTGTTTTTT	CASSPSWTGELFF	TRBV7-3	-	TRBJ2-2	-
TGTGCCAGCAGTCCCTTGGGACTACCCTACAATGAGCAGTTCTTC	CASSPLGLPYNEQFF	TRBV6-5	TRBD2	TRBJ2-1	-
TGTGCCAGCAGCTCGATTTTAGGGGACCGCAGCGGGGGGGACACTGAAGCTTTCTTT	CASSSILGDRSGGDTEAFF	TRBV28	-	TRBJ1-1	-
TGTGCCACCAGCAGAGGACTAGCGGCTGGGGATGAGCAGTTCTTC	CATSRGLAAGDEQFF	TRBV15	TRBD2	TRBJ2-1	-
TGTGCCAGCGGCCCTAGCGGGAGATCTGGCAATGAGCAGTTCTTC	CASGPSGRSGNEQFF	TRBV2	TRBD2	TRBJ2-1	-
TGTGCCAGCCTACTCAGCGGAGAGACGAACTTC	CASLLSGETNF	TRBV12-3/TRBV12-4	-	TRBJ1-2	-
TGTGCCAGCTCCGGGGGAGGGCGGCTAGCGGGAGTTTTTACCGGGGAGCTGTTTTTT	CASSGGGRLAGVFTGELFF	TRBV28	TRBD2	TRBJ2-2	-
TGTGCCAGCAGCCCCTCAGGAGGGGTATTCGGGGGAGGCTACACCTTC	CASSPSGGVFGGGYTF	TRBV5-4	-	TRBJ1-2	-
TGTGCCAGCAGTTTACTTCTGGCGGGGGGGACAGATACGCAGTATTTT	CASSLLLAGGTDTQYF	TRBV27	TRBD2	TRBJ2-3	-
TGTGCCAGCAATAAAGACAGGGAGGCCTACAATGAGCAGTTCTTC	CASNKDREAYNEQFF	TRBV28	-	TRBJ2-1	-
TGTGCCAGCAGTTTATTTTCAGGGGGCTACACTGAAGCTTTCTTT	CASSLFSGGYTEAFF	TRBV27	TRBD1	TRBJ1-1	-
TGTGCCAGCGCGGTGGCGGGAGTTTCCTACGAGCAGTACTTC	CASAVAGVSYEQYF	TRBV18	TRBD2	TRBJ2-7	-
TGTGCCAGCAGGGCCAGACAGGTGAATCAGCCCCAGCATTTT	CASRARQVNQPQHF	TRBV6-5	-	TRBJ1-5	-
TGTGCCAGCCGCAGGATCCAAGAGACCCAGTACTTC	CASRRIQETQYF	TRBV2	-	TRBJ2-5	-
TGTGCCTGGAGTCAACAGGGCTCACCCCTCCACTTT	CAWSQQGSPLHF	TRBV30	-	TRBJ1-6	-
TGTGCCAGCAGCTTCATAGGGGATAGCGGCTACACCTTC	CASSFIGDSGYTF	TRBV5-8	-	TRBJ1-2	-
TGTGCCAGCAGCGTAGATGGGAGTCACTACGAGCAGTACTTC	CASSVDGSHYEQYF	TRBV9	-	TRBJ2-7	-
TGTGCCAGCAGCTTAGCTAGCGGGGGGCAGCGGCCCGGGGAGCTGTTTTTT	CASSLASGGQRPGELFF	TRBV7-3	TRBD2	TRBJ2-2	-